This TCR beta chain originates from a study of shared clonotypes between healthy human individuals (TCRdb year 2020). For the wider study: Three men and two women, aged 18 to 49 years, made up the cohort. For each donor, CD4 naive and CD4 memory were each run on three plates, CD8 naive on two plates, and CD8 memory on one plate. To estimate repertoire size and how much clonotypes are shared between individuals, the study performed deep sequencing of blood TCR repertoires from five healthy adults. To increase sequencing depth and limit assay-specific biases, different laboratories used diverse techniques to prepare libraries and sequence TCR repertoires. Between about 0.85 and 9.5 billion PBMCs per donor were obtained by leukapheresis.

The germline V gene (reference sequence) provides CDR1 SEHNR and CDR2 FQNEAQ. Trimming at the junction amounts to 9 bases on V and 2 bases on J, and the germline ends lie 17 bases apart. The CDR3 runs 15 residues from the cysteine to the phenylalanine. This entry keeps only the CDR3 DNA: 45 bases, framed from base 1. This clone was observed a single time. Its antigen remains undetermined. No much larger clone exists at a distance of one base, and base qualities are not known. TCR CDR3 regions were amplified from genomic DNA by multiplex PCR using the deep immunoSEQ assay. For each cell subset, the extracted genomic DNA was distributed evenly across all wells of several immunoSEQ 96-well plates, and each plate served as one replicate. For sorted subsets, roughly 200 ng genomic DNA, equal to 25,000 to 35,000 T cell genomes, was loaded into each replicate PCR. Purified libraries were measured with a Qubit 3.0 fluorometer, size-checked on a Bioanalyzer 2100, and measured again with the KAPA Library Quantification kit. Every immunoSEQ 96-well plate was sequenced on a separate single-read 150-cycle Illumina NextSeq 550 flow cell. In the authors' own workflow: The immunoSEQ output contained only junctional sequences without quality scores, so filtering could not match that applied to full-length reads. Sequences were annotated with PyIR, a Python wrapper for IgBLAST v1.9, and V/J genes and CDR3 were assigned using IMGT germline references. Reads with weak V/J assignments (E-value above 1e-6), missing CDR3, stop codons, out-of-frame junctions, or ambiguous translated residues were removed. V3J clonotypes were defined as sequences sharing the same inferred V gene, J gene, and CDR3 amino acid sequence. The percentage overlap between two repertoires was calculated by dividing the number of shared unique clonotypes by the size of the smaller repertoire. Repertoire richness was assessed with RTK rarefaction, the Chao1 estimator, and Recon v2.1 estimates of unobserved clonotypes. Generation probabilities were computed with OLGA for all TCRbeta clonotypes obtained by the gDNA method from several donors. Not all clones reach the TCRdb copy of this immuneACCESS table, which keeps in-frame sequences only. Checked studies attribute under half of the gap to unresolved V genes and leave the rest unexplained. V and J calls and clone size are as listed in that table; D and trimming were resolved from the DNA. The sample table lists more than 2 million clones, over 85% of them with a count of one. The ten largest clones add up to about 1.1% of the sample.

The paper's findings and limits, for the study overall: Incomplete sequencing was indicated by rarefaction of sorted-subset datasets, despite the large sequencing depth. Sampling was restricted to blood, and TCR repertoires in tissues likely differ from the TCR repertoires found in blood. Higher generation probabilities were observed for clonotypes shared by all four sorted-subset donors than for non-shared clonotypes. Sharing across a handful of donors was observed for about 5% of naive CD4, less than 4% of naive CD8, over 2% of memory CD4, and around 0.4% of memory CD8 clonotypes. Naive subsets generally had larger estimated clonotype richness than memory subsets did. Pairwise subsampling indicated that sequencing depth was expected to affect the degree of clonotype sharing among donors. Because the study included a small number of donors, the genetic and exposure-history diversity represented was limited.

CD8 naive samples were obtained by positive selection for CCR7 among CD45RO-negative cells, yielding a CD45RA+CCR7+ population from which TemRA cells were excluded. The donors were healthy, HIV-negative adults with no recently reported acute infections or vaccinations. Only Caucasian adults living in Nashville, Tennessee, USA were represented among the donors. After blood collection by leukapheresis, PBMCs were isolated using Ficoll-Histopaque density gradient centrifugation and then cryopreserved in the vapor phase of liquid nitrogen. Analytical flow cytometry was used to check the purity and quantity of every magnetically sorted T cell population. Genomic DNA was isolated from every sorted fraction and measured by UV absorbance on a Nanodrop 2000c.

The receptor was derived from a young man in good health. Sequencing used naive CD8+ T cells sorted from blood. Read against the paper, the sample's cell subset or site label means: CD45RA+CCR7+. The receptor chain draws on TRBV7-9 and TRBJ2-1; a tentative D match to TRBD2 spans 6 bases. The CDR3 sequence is CASFLGSGTYNEQFF. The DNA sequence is TGTGCCAGTTTTCTCGGTAGCGGCACCTACAATGAGCAGTTCTTC.